This T cell receptor beta chain was captured in a study of T cells in women clearing cervical HPV infection. Background on the study: Blood came at first lesion visit for cases, post-clearance for controls. HLA type stays a possible confounder, typing being limited.

This table comes from immunoSEQ multiplex PCR, and its TCRdb copy is limited to in-frame clones, with some not included. The sample holds 10,000 to 15,000 clones. The trim removed 5 bases at V and 5 bases at J, leaving 5 bases unmatched. CDR3 length: 16 amino acids. Germline assignment: CDR1 SNHLY and CDR2 FYNNEI. Prevalent HPV16 infections were excluded; only incident single HPV16 infections included. Worth noting for this clone: The read ends 3 residues early relative to the CDR3; the germline J gene fills the gap.

The specimen sequenced was blood buffy coat. This clonotype was obtained from a woman between 18 and 70 years old with a cervical HPV16 infection that either progressed to CIN3+ or cleared (not recorded which). This sequence joins TRBV2 and TRBJ2-5; 16 bases match TRBD2. CDR3 sequence: CASSSGTSGGAETQYF. The CDR3 DNA, read in part, is TGTGCCAGCAGTTCGGGGACTAGCGGGGGGGCGGAGACC.